This paragraph covers one TCR beta chain sequence. This entry comes from a study of blood T cell repertoires in COVID-19. Study background: Samples of COVID-19 (acute and convalescent) were obtained from the United States, Italy and Spain.

J lost 5 bases, V lost 5 bases, and 9 bases had no gene match. Germline V gives CDR1 PRHDT, CDR2 FYEKMQ (reference sequence). The CDR3 runs 15 residues. Seattle-derived patients entered the study during active infection and were followed longitudinally. Using immunoSEQ multiplex PCR, the repertoire was profiled, and TCRdb retains in-frame clones only, with some absent. The repertoire has 350,000 or so clones, around 88% of them found once; the top ten carry approximately 1.8%. Sequencing was performed on peripheral blood. This chain links TRBV13 with TRBJ1-1, with 9 bases that match TRBD1. The clonotype originates from a woman under 40 with COVID-19, enrolled during active disease. CDR3 residues: CASSPEQGAQTEAFF. The CDR3 region has the DNA TGTGCCAGCAGCCCAGAACAGGGGGCACAAACTGAAGCTTTCTTT.